One sample yielded the 11 T cell receptor beta chains listed below, sequenced in a study of blood T cell repertoires in COVID-19. Some clones are missing from TCRdb's copy, which holds only in-frame ones; the method was immunoSEQ multiplex PCR. The repertoire has around 250,000 clones, about nine tenths of them found once; the top ten carry roughly 0.92%. The specimen was peripheral blood. The receptor set was obtained from a woman aged 40 to 50 who had recovered from COVID-19.

The rearrangement links TRBV7-2 to TRBJ2-7; 7 bases line up with TRBD2. The V gene's germline CDR1 is SGHTA and CDR2 FQGNSA. Trimming at V came to 4 bases and at J to 5 bases, leaving 8 bases not matched to a gene. The CDR3 is made up of 14 amino acids. This chain's CDR3 is CASSSQRESNEQYF. The CDR3 DNA reads TGTGCCAGCAGCTCTCAGCGGGAAAGCAACGAGCAGTACTTC.

The genes are TRBV27 and TRBJ2-1, with 7 bases identical to TRBD2. Trimming at V came to 2 bases and at J to 3 bases, leaving 13 bases not matched to a gene. This CDR3 has 18 amino acids. Germline V gene data show CDR1 as MNHEY and CDR2 as SMNVEV (reference sequence). DNA for the CDR3: TGTGCCAGCAGTTTAGCCCTCCCTGGACTAGGATTCTACAATGAGCAGTTCTTC. Translation: CASSLALPGLGFYNEQFF.

The chain combines TRBV6-5 with TRBJ2-3; tentatively, D is TRBD2 (6 bases). Trimming removed 8 bases from V and 3 bases from J, with 18 bases in between. This CDR3 spans 15 amino acids. The germline V gene has CDR1 MNHEY and CDR2 SVGAGI. The CDR3 reads CASSPEGVGTDTQYF. CDR3 coding DNA: TGTGCCAGCTCCCCGGAGGGCGTCGGGACAGATACGCAGTATTTT.

Comments on this clone: Relative to the germline gene, one junction end is altered; a read error may explain this. The chain uses TRBV7-7 and TRBJ2-7; 7 nucleotides align to TRBD1. The CDR3 spans 13 residues. Germline CDR1 and CDR2: SSHAT and FNYEAQ (reference sequence). The CDR3 nucleotides read TGTGCTAGCAGCTTGGGACAGAACTACGAGCAGTACTTC. Protein sequence: CASSLGQNYEQYF.

The chain couples TRBV28 to TRBJ2-2; 10 bases align to TRBD2. With 2 bases clipped from V and 7 bases from J, the junction kept 7 bases outside the gene matches. Germline V gene sequence: CDR1 MDHEN, CDR2 SYDVKM. This CDR3 is 16 amino acids long. CDR3 region: CASSLMGLAGVGELFF. The CDR3 nucleotides read TGTGCCAGCAGTTTAATGGGGCTAGCGGGAGTCGGGGAGCTGTTTTTT.

This clone has a single count. The chain joins TRBV9 to TRBJ2-3; D is unclear. Trimming took 0 bases from V and 1 from J, leaving 9 bases between them. CDR3 length: 15 residues. CDR1 is SGDLS, CDR2 YYNGEE, per germline. The CDR3 nucleotides read TGTGCCAGCAGCGTAGCCCTAACGGGCACAGATACGCAGTATTTT. Amino acid sequence: CASSVALTGTDTQYF.

The rearrangement joins TRBV5-1 to TRBJ2-3, with 7 positions matching TRBD2. Per the germline V gene, CDR1 is SGHRS and CDR2 is YFSETQ. The CDR3 length is 14 residues. The ends lost 5 bases at V and 4 bases at J; junction bases unmatched: 7. CDR3 sequence (DNA): TGCGCCAGCAGTGGGCGGGAGTCCGCAGATACGCAGTATTTT. It codes for CASSGRESADTQYF. The full variable domain, its missing parts supplied by reference TRBV5-1 and TRBJ2-3, is KAGVTQTPRYLIKTRGQQVTLSCSPISGHRSVSWYQQTPGQGLQFLFEYFSETQRNKGNFPGRFSGRQFSNSRSEMNVSTLELGDSALYLCASSGRESADTQYFGPGTRLTVL.

The CDR3 spells CATSGGVADTQYF. In DNA form, the CDR3 reads TGTGCCACCAGTGGGGGGGTTGCAGATACGCAGTATTTT. The chain uses TRBV24-1 and TRBJ2-3; perhaps TRBD2 as D (6 bases). The CDR3 totals 13 residues. Germline V lookup: CDR1 KGHDR, CDR2 SFDVKD. Deletions cut 5 bases from V and 4 bases from J, with 9 bases between.

V usage is TRBV30 and J usage is TRBJ2-5; 11 nucleotides align to TRBD2. V lost 3 bases and J lost 0; bases outside the gene matches: 0. This CDR3 is built from 14 residues. CDR1 and CDR2 from the germline V gene are GTSNPN and SVGIG (reference sequence). The CDR3 region has the DNA TGTGCCTGGAGGGGACTAGCGGACCAAGAGACCCAGTACTTC. It is translated as CAWRGLADQETQYF.

The chain uses TRBV2 and TRBJ1-6; TRBD1 aligns across 8 bases. Trimming removed 6 bases from V and 7 bases from J; junction bases left unmatched: 5. Germline V gives CDR1 SNHLY, CDR2 FYNNEI. CDR3 size: 14 residues. The CDR3 reads CASRETGGNSPLHF. The CDR3, as DNA: TGTGCCAGCAGGGAAACAGGGGGAAATTCACCCCTCCACTTT.

V usage is TRBV11-2 and J usage is TRBJ2-5; TRBD2 matches 7 bases. CDR1 is SGHAT and CDR2 is FQNNGV in the germline V gene. V shed 5 bases and J 5 bases; nucleotides not matched to a gene: 5. CDR3 length equals 13 residues. The CDR3 DNA reads as TGTGCCAGCAGCGTTCCCGGGGGGGAGACCCAGTACTTC. It encodes CASSVPGGETQYF. Together with reference TRBV11-2 and TRBJ2-5, the CDR3 gives the full variable domain: EAGVAQSPRYKIIEKRQSVAFWCNPISGHATLYWYQQILGQGPKLLIQFQNNGVVDDSQLPKDRFSAERLKGVDSTLKIQPAKLEDSAVYLCASSVPGGETQYFGPGTRLLVL.